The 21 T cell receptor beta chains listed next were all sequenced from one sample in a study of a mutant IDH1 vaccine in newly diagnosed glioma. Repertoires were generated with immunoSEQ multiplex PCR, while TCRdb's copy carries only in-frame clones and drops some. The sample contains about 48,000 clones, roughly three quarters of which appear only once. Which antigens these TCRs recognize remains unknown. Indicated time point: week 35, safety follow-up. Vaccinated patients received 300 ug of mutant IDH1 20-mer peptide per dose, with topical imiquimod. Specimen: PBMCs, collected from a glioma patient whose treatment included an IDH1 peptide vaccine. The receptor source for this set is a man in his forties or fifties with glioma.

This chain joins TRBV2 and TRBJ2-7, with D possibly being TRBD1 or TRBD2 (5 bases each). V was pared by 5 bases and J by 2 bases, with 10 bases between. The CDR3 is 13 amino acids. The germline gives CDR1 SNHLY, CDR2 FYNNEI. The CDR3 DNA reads TGTGCCAGCAGTCGGGACGGTCCCTACGAGCAGTACTTC. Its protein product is CASSRDGPYEQYF.

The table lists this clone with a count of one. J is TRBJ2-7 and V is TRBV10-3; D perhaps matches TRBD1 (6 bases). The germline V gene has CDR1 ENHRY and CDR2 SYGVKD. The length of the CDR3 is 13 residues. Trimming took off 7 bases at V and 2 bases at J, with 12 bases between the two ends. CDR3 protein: CAIMGHTAYEQYF. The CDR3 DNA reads TGTGCCATCATGGGACACACGGCCTACGAGCAGTACTTC.

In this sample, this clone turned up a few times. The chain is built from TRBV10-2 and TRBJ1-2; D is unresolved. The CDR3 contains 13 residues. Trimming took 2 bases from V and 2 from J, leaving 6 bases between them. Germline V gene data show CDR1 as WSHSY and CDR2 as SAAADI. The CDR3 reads CASSENTNYGYTF. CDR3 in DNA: TGCGCCAGCAGTGAGAACACCAACTATGGCTACACCTTC.

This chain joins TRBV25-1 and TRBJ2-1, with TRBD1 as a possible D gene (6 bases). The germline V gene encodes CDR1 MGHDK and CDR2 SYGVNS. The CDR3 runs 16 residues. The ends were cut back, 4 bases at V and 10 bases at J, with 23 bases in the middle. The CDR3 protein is CASSGNQGSSPWEQFF. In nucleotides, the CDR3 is TGTGCCAGCAGTGGAAACCAGGGGTCATCTCCCTGGGAGCAGTTCTTC.

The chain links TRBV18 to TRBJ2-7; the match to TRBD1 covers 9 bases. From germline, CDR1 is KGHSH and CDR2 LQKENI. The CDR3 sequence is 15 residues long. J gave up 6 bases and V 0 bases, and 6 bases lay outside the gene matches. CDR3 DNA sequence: TGTGCCAGCTCACCACCGACAGGGGGTAGGGGCGAGCAGTACTTC. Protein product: CASSPPTGGRGEQYF.

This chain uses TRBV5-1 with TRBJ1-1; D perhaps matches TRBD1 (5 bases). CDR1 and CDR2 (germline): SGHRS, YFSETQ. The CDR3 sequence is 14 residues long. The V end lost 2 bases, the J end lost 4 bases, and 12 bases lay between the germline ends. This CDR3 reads CASSFNQGSTEAFF. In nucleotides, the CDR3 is TGCGCCAGCAGCTTCAACCAGGGATCCACTGAAGCTTTCTTT. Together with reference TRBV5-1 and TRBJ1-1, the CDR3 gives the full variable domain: KAGVTQTPRYLIKTRGQQVTLSCSPISGHRSVSWYQQTPGQGLQFLFEYFSETQRNKGNFPGRFSGRQFSNSRSEMNVSTLELGDSALYLCASSFNQGSTEAFFGQGTRLTVV.

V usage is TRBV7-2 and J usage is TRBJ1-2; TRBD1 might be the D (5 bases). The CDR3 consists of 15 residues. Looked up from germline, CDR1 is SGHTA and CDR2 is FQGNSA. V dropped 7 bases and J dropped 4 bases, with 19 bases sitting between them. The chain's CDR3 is CASTYRGGPTYGYTF. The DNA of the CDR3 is TGTGCCAGCACTTATAGGGGAGGGCCAACCTATGGCTACACCTTC.

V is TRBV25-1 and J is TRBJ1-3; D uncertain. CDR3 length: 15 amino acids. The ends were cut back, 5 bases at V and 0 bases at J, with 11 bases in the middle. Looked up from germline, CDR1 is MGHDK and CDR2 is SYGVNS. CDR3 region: CASSPDPSSGNTIYF. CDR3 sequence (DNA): TGTGCCAGCAGTCCGGACCCGAGCTCTGGAAACACCATATATTTT.

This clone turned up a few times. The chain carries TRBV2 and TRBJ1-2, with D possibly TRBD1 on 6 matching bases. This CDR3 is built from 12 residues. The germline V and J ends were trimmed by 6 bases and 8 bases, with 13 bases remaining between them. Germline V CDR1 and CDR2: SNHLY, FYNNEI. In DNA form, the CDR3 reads TGTGCCAGCAGGGAGGGGGTTCGGGGCTACACCTTC. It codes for CASREGVRGYTF.

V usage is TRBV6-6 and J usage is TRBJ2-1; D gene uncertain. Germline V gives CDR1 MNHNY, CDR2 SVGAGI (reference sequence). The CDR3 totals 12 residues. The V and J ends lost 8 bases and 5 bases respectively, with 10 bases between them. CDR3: CASEKSNNEQFF. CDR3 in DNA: TGTGCCAGCGAGAAATCTAACAATGAGCAGTTCTTC.

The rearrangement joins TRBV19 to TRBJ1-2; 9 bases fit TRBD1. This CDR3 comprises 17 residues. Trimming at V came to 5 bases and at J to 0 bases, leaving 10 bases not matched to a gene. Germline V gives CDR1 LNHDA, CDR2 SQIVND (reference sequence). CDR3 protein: CASSFSGTGFTNYGYTF. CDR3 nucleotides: TGTGCCAGTAGTTTCTCCGGGACAGGGTTTACTAACTATGGCTACACCTTC. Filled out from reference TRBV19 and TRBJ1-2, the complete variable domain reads DGGITQSPKYLFRKEGQNVTLSCEQNLNHDAMYWYRQDPGQGLRLIYYSQIVNDFQKGDIAEGYSVSREKKESFPLTVTSAQKNPTAFYLCASSFSGTGFTNYGYTFGSGTRLTVV.

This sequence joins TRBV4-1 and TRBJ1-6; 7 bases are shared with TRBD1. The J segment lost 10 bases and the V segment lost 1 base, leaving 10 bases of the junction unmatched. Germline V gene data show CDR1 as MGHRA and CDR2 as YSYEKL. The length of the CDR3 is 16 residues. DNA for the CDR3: TGCGCCAGCAGCCAAGCCTTCCAGGGGGTACGGTCACCCCTCCACTTT. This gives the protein CASSQAFQGVRSPLHF.

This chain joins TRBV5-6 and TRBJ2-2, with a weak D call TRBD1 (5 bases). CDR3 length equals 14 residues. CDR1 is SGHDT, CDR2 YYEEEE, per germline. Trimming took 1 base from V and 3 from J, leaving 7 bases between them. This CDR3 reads CASSLIGDTGELFF. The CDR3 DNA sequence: TGTGCCAGCAGCTTGATAGGGGACACCGGGGAGCTGTTTTTT.

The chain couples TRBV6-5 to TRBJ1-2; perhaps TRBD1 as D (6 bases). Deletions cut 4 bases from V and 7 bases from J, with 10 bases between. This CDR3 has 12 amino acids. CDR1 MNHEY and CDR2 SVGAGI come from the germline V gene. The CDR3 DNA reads TGTGCCAGCAGTTTAGGGGGAGGTGGCTACACCTTC. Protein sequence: CASSLGGGGYTF.

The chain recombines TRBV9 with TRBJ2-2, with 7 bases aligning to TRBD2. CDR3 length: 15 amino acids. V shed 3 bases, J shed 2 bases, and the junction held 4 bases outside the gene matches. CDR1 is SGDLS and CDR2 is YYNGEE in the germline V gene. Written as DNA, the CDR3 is TGTGCCAGCAGCGCCCCTAGCGGAAACACCGGGGAGCTGTTTTTT. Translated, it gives CASSAPSGNTGELFF.

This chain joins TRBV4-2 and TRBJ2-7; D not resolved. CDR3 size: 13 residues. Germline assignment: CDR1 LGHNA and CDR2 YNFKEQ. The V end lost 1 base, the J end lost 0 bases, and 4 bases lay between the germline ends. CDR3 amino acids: CASSQGGSYEQYF. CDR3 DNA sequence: TGTGCCAGCAGCCAAGGGGGCTCCTACGAGCAGTACTTC.

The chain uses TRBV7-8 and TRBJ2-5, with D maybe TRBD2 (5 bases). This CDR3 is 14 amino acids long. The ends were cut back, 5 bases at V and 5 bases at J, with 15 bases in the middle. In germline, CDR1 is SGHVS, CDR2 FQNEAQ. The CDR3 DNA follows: TGTGCCAGCAGCCGGACTTCCGTGGGGGAGACCCAGTACTTC. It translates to CASSRTSVGETQYF.

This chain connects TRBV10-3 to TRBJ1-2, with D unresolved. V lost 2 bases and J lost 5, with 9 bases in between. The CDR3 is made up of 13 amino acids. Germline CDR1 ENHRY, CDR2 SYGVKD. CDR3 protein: CAISEQTEYGYTF. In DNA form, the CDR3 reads TGTGCCATCAGTGAGCAGACGGAGTATGGCTACACCTTC.

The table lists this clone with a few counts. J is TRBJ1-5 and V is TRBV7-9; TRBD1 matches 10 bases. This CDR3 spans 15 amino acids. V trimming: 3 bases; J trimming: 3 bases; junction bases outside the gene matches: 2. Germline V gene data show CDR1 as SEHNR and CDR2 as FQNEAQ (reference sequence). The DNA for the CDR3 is TGTGCCAGCAGCTTCGGGACAGGGGTCAATCAGCCCCAGCATTTT. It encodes CASSFGTGVNQPQHF.

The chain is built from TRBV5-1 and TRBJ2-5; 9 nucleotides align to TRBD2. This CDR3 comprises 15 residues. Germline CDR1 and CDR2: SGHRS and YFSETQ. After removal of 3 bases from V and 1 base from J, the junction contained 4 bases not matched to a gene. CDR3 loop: CASSSGLASQETQYF. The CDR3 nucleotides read TGCGCCAGCAGCTCCGGACTAGCGTCCCAAGAGACCCAGTACTTC.

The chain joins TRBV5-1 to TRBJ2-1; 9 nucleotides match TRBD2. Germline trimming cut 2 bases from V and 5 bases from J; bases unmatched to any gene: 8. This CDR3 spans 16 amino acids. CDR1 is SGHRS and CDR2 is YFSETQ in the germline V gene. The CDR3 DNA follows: TGCGCCAGCAGCTTTCTAGCGGGGCTGCTAGACAATGAGCAGTTCTTC. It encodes CASSFLAGLLDNEQFF.